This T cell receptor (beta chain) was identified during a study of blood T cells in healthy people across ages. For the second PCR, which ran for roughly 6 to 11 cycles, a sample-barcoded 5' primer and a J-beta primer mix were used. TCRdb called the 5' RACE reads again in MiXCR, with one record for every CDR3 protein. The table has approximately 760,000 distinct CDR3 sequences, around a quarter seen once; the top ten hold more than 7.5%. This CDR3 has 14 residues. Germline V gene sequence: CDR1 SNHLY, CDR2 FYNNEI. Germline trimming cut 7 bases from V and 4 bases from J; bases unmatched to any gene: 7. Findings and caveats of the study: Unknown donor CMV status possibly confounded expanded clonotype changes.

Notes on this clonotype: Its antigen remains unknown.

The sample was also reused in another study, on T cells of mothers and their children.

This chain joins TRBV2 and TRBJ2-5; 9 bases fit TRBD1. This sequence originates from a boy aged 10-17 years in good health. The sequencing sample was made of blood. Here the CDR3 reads CASTQADRGETQYF. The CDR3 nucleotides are TGTGCCAGCACCCAAGCGGACAGGGGAGAGACCCAGTACTTC.